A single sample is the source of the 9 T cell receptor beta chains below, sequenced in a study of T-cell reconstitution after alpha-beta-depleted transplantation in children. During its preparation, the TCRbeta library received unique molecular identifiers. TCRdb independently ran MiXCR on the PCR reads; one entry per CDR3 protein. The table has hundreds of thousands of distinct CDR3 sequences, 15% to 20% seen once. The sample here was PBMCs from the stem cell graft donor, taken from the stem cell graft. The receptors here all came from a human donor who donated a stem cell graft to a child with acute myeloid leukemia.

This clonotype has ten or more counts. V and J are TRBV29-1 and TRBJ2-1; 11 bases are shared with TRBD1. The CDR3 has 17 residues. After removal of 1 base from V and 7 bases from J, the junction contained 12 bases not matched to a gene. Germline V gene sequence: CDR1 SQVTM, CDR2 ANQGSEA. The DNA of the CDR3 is TGCAGCGTTGAAGGAGGGCACGGGACAGGGGGTGTAAATGAGCAGTTCTTC. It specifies CSVEGGHGTGGVNEQFF.

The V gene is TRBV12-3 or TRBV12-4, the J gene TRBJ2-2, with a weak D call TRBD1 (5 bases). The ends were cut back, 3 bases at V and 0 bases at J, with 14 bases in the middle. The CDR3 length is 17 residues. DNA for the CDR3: TGTGCCAGCAGTTTTATGACAGAAGGCCCGAACACCGGGGAGCTGTTTTTT. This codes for CASSFMTEGPNTGELFF.

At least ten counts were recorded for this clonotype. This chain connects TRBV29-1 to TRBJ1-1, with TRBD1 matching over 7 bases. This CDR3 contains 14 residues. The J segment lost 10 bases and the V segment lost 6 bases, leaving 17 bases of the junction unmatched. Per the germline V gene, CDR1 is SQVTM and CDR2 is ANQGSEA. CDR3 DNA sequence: TGCAGCGTCTCCGGTGGACAGGTACGTTCGGGAGCTTTCTTT. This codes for CSVSGGQVRSGAFF.

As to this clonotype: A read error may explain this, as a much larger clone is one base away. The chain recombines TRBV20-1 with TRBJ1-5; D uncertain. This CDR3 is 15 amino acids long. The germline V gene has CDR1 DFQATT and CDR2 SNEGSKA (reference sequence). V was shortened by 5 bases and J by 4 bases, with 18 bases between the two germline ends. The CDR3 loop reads CSAGRSGFRNQPQHF. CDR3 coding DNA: TGCAGTGCTGGAAGGTCCGGGTTTAGGAATCAGCCCCAGCATTTT.

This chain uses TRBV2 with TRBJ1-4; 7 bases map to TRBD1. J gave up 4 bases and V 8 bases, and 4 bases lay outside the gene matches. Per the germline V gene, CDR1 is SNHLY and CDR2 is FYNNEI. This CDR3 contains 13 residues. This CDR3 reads CASADRDNEKLFF. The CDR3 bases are TGTGCCAGCGCAGACAGGGATAATGAAAAACTGTTTTTT.

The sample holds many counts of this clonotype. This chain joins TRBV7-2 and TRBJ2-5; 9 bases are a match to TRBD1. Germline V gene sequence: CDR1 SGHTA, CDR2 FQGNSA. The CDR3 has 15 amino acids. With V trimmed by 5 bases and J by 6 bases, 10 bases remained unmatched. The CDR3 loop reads CASSGRWTGDKTQYF. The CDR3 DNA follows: TGTGCCAGCAGCGGCCGCTGGACAGGGGATAAGACCCAGTACTTC.

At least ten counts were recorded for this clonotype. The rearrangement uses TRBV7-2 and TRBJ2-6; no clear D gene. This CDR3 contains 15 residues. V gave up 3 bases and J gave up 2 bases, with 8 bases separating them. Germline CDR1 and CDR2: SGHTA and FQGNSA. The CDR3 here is CASSFSETGANVLTF. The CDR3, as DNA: TGTGCCAGCAGCTTCTCTGAGACTGGGGCCAACGTCCTGACTTTC. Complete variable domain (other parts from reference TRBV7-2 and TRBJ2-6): GAGVSQSPSNKVTEKGKDVELRCDPISGHTALYWYRQSLGQGLEFLIYFQGNSAPDKSGLPSDRFSAERTGGSVSTLTIQRTQQEDSAVYLCASSFSETGANVLTFGAGSRLTVL.

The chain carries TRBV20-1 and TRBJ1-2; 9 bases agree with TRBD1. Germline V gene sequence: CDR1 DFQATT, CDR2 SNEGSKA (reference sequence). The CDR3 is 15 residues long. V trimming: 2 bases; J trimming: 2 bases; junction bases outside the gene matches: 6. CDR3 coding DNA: TGCAGTGCTAGAAGGACAGGGGCGCTCAACTATGGCTACACCTTC. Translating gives CSARRTGALNYGYTF.

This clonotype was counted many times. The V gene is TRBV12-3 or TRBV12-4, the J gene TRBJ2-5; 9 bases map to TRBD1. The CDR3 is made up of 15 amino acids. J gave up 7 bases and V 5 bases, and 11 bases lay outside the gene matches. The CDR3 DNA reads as TGTGCCAGCAGTCTCGGGACAGGGAAGATAGGGACCCAGTACTTC. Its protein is CASSLGTGKIGTQYF.